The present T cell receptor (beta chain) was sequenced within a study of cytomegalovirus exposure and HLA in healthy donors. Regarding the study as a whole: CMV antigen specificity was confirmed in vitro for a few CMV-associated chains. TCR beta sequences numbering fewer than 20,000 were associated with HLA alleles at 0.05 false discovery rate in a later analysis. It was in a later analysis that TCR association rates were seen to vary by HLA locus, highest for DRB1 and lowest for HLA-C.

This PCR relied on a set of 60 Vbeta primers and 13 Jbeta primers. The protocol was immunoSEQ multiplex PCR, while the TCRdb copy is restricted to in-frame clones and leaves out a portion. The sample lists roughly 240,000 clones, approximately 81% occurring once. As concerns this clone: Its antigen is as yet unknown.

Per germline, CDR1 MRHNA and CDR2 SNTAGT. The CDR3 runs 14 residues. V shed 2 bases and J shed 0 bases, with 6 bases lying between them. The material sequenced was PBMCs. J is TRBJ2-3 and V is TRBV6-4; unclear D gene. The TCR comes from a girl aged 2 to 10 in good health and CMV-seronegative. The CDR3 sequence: CASSDGQSTDTQYF. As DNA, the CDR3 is TGTGCCAGCAGTGACGGGCAGAGCACAGATACGCAGTATTTT.